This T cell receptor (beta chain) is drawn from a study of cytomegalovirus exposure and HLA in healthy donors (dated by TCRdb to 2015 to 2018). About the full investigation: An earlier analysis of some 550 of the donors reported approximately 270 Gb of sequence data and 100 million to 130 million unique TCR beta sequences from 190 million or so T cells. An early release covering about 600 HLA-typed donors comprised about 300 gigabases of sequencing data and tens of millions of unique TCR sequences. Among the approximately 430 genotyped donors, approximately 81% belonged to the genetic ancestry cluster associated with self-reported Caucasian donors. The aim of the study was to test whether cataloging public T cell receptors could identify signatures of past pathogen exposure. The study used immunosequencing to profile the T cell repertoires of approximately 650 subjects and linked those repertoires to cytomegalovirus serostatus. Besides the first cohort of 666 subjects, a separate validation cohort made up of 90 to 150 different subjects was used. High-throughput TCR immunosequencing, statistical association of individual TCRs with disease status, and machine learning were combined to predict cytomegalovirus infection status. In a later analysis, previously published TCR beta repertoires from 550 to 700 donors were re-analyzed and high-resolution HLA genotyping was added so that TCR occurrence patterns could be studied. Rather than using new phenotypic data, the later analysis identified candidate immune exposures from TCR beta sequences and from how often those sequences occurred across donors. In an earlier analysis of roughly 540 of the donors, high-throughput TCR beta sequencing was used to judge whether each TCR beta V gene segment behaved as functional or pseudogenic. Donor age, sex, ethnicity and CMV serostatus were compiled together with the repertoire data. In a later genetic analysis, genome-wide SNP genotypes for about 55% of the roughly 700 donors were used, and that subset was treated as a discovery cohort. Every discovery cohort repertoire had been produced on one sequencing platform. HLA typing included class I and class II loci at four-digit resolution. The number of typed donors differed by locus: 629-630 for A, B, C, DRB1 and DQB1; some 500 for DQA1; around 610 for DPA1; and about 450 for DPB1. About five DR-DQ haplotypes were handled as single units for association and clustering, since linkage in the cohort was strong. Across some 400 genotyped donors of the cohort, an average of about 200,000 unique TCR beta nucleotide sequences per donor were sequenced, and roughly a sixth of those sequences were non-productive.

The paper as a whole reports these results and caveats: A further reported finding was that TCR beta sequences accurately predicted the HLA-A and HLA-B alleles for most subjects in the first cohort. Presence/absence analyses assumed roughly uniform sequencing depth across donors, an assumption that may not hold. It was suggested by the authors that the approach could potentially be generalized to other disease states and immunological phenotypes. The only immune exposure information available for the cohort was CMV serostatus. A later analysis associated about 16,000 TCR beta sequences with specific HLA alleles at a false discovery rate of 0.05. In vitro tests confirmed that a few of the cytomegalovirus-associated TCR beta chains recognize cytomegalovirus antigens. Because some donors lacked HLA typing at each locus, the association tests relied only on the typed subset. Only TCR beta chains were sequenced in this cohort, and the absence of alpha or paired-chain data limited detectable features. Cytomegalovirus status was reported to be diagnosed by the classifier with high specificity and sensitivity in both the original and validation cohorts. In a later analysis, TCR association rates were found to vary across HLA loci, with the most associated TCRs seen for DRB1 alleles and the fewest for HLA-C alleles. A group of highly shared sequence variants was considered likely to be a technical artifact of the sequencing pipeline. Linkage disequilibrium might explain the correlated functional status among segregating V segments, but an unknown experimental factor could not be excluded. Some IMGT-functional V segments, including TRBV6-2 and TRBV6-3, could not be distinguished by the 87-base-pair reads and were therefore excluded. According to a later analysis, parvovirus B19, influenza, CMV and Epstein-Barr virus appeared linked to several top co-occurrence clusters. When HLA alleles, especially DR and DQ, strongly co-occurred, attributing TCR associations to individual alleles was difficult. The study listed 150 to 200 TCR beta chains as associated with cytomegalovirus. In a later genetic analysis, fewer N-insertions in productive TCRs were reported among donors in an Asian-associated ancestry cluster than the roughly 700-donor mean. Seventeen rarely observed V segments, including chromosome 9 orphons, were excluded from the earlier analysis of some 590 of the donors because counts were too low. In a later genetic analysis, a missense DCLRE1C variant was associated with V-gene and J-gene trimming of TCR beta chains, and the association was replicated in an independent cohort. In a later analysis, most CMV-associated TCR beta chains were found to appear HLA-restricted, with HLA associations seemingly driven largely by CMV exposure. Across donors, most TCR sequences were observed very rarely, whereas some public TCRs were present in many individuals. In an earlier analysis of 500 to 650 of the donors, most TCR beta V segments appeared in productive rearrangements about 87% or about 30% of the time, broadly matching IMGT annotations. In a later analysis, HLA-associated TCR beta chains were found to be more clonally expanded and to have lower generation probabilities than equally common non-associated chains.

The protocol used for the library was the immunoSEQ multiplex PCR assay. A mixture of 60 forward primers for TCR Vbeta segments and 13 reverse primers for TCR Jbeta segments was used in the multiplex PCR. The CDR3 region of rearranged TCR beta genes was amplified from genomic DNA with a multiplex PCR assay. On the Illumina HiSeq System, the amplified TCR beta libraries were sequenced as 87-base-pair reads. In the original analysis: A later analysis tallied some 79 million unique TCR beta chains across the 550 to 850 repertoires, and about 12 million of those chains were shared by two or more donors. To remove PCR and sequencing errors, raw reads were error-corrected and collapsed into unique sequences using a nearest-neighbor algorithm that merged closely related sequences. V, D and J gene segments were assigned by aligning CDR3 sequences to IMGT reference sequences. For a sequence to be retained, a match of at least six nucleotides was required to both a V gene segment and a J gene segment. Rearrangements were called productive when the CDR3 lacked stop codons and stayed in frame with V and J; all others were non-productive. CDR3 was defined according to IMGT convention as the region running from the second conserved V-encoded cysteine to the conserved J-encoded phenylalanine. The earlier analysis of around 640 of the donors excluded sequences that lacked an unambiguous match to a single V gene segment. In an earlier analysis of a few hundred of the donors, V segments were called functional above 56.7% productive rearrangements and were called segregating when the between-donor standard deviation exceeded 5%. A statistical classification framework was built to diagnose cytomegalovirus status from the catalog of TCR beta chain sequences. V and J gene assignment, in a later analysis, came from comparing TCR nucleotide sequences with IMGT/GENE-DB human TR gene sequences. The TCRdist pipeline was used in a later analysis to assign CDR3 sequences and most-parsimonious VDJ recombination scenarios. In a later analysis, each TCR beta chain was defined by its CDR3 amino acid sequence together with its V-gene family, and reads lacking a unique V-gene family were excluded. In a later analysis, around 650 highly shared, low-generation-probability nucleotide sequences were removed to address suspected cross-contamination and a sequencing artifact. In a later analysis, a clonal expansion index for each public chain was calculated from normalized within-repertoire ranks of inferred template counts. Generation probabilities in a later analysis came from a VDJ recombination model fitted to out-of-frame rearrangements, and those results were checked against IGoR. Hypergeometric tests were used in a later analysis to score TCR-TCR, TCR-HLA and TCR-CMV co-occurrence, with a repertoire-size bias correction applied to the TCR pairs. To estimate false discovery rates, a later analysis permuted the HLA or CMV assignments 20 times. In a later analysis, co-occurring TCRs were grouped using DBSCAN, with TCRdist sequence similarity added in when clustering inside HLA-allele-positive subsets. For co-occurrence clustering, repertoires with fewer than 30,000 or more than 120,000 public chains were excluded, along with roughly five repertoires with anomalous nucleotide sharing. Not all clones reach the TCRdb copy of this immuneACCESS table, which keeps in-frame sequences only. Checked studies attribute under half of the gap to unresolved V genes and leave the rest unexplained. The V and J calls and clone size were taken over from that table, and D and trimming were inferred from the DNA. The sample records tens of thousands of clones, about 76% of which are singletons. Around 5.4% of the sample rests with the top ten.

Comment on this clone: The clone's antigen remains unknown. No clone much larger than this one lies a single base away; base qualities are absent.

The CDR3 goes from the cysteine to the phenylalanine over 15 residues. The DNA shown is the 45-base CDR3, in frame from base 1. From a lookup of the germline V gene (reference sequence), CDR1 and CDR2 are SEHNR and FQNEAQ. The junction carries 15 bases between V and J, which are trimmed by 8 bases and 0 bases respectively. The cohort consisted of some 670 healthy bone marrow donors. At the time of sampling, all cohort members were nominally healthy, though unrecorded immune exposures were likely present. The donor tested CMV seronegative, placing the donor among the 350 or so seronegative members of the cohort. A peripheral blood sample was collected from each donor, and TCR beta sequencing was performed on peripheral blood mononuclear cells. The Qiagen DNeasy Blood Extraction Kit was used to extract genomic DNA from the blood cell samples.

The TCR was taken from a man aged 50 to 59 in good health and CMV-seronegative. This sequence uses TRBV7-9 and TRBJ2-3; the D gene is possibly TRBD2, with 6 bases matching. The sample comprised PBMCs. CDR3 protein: CASVPEGSSTDTQYF. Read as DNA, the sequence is TGTGCCAGCGTTCCGGAGGGGTCTAGCACAGATACGCAGTATTTT.